This T cell receptor beta chain came from a study of beta chain features in type 1 diabetes. This clone was recorded a few times. The antigen remains undetermined. General observations from the study: Moderate yet significant TCRB CDR3 shortening was seen in Type 1 diabetes patients in all four CD4+ subsets.

Sequenced material consisted of expressed TCRB transcripts (all of the isolated RNA was reverse transcribed). Approximately 3.6 million reads, on average, came from each naive, central memory and regulatory T cell sample. Only in-frame clones appear in the TCRdb table, and some are missing; sequencing was by immunoSEQ multiplex PCR. This table has almost 350,000 clones, approximately 9.7% appearing once. Germline V gene lookup returns CDR1 SEHNR and CDR2 FQNEAQ (reference sequence). The CDR3 has 12 residues. Trimming took off 8 bases at V and 4 bases at J, with 6 bases between the two ends. Every participating donor gave one draw, a heparinised blood sample averaging about 100 mL.

The chain employs TRBV7-9 and TRBJ2-6; D unresolved. Sequencing input: central memory CD4+ T cells from blood. This clonotype was sampled from a young man with type 1 diabetes. The DNA for the CDR3 is TGTGCCAGCGGGGTAGGGGCCAACGTCCTGACTTTC. Translated: CASGVGANVLTF.